This is a list of T cell receptor beta chains from one sample in a study of blood T cell repertoires in COVID-19. Repertoires were generated with immunoSEQ multiplex PCR, while TCRdb's copy carries only in-frame clones and drops some. Of 150,000 to 200,000 clones listed, approximately 85% were seen once; the top ten hold approximately 10%. Sequencing was performed on peripheral blood. These receptors were taken from a man aged 60-69 years with active or convalescent COVID-19. Each CDR3 is given with its conserved first and last residue. D genes are given only for firm matches. Some rows mark clone size as missing; the rest say once, few, many or name a class of expanded clone.

j_call: TRBJ1-5
v_call: TRBV19
cdr3_length: 13
d_call: .
clone_size: .
cdr3_nt: TGTGCCAGTAGTGCCCAGCGAGATCAGCCCCAGCATTTT
cdr3_aa: CASSAQRDQPQHF

j_call: TRBJ2-3
v_call: TRBV2
cdr3_length: 14
d_call: TRBD1
clone_size: .
cdr3_nt: TGTGCCAGCAGACAGGGGGCCACCACAGATACGCAGTATTTT
cdr3_aa: CASRQGATTDTQYF

j_call: TRBJ1-3
v_call: TRBV6-4
cdr3_length: 16
d_call: .
clone_size: .
cdr3_nt: TGTGCCAGCAGTGGGGGCACCAAGAGCTCTGGAAACACCATATATTTT
cdr3_aa: CASSGGTKSSGNTIYF

j_call: TRBJ2-1
v_call: TRBV20-1
cdr3_length: 11
d_call: TRBD2
clone_size: .
cdr3_nt: TGCAGGGTAGCGGGAGGCGGCGAGCAGTTCTTC
cdr3_aa: CRVAGGGEQFF

j_call: TRBJ1-5
v_call: TRBV2
cdr3_length: 14
d_call: TRBD1
clone_size: .
cdr3_nt: TGTGCCAGCAGTTTCGGACAGGGCAATCAGCCCCAGCATTTT
cdr3_aa: CASSFGQGNQPQHF

j_call: TRBJ1-1
v_call: TRBV29-1
cdr3_length: 15
d_call: .
clone_size: .
cdr3_nt: TGCAGCGTTGAAGGTACGGGGGGGAGGAACACTGAAGCTTTCTTT
cdr3_aa: CSVEGTGGRNTEAFF

j_call: TRBJ2-1
v_call: TRBV5-3
cdr3_length: 20
d_call: TRBD2
clone_size: .
cdr3_nt: TGTGCCAGAAGCAACGGACTAGCGCGAGATCACCTCAGCTCCTACAATGAGCAGTTCTTC
cdr3_aa: CARSNGLARDHLSSYNEQFF

j_call: TRBJ2-3
v_call: TRBV9
cdr3_length: 14
d_call: .
clone_size: .
cdr3_nt: TGTGCCAGCAGCGCCGGGACTGGTCCAGATACGCAGTATTTT
cdr3_aa: CASSAGTGPDTQYF

j_call: TRBJ2-7
v_call: TRBV15
cdr3_length: 13
d_call: TRBD2
clone_size: few
cdr3_nt: TGTGCCACTAGGACTAGCGGGAGTTCCGAGCAGTACTTC
cdr3_aa: CATRTSGSSEQYF

j_call: TRBJ2-7
v_call: TRBV11-1
cdr3_length: 15
d_call: .
clone_size: .
cdr3_nt: TGTGCCAGCAGACAAACAGGGAATCTCGCCTACGAGCAGTACTTC
cdr3_aa: CASRQTGNLAYEQYF

j_call: TRBJ1-3
v_call: TRBV9
cdr3_length: 16
d_call: .
clone_size: .
cdr3_nt: TGTGCCAGCAGCGTAGAGTGGGCAGGGCGCTCGTCCACCATATATTTT
cdr3_aa: CASSVEWAGRSSTIYF

j_call: TRBJ2-5
v_call: TRBV2
cdr3_length: 14
d_call: TRBD1
clone_size: .
cdr3_nt: TGTGCCAGCAGTGGCAGCAGGGGGCAAGAGACCCAGTACTTC
cdr3_aa: CASSGSRGQETQYF

j_call: TRBJ1-3
v_call: TRBV3-1/TRBV3-2
cdr3_length: 14
d_call: .
clone_size: .
cdr3_nt: TGTGCCAGCAGCCCTAATAATGCTGGAAACACCATATATTTT
cdr3_aa: CASSPNNAGNTIYF

j_call: TRBJ2-7
v_call: TRBV2
cdr3_length: 13
d_call: TRBD1
clone_size: .
cdr3_nt: TGTGCCAGCAACACAGGGGGCGTCTACGAGCAGTACTTC
cdr3_aa: CASNTGGVYEQYF

j_call: TRBJ1-2
v_call: TRBV9
cdr3_length: 13
d_call: .
clone_size: .
cdr3_nt: TGTGCCAGCAGCCCCGACATTAACTATGGCTACACCTTC
cdr3_aa: CASSPDINYGYTF

j_call: TRBJ2-3
v_call: TRBV7-2
cdr3_length: 18
d_call: TRBD2
clone_size: once
cdr3_nt: TGTGCCAGCAGCCCCGGACTAGCGGGAGGGCGGGCGGCAGATACGCAGTATTTT
cdr3_aa: CASSPGLAGGRAADTQYF

j_call: TRBJ1-5
v_call: TRBV29-1
cdr3_length: 15
d_call: .
clone_size: .
cdr3_nt: TGCAGCGTTTCCCAAGGGGGGGGCGGGAGTCAGCCCCAGCATTTT
cdr3_aa: CSVSQGGGGSQPQHF

j_call: TRBJ2-7
v_call: TRBV27
cdr3_length: 14
d_call: TRBD2
clone_size: .
cdr3_nt: TGTGCCAGCAGTTTAGGACTAGGCATCTACGAGCAGTACTTC
cdr3_aa: CASSLGLGIYEQYF

j_call: TRBJ2-1
v_call: TRBV28
cdr3_length: 16
d_call: TRBD2
clone_size: .
cdr3_nt: TGTGCCAGCAGCCTACCCTGGACTAGCGGATACAATGAGCAGTTCTTC
cdr3_aa: CASSLPWTSGYNEQFF

j_call: TRBJ2-1
v_call: TRBV19
cdr3_length: 20
d_call: TRBD1
clone_size: .
cdr3_nt: TGTGCCAGTAGTATAGTGGTGGGGGACAGGGGGTTAAGCTCCTACAATGAGCAGTTCTTC
cdr3_aa: CASSIVVGDRGLSSYNEQFF

j_call: TRBJ1-2
v_call: TRBV6-5
cdr3_length: 14
d_call: TRBD1
clone_size: .
cdr3_nt: TGTGCCAGCAGGATACAGGGGGCGAGCTATGGCTACACCTTC
cdr3_aa: CASRIQGASYGYTF

j_call: TRBJ2-5
v_call: TRBV5-5
cdr3_length: 11
d_call: .
clone_size: .
cdr3_nt: TGTGCCAGCTCCACTTTAGAGACCCAGTACTTC
cdr3_aa: CASSTLETQYF

j_call: TRBJ1-2
v_call: TRBV27
cdr3_length: 14
d_call: TRBD1
clone_size: .
cdr3_nt: TGTGCCAGCAGCAGAAGACAGGGGGCCTATGGCTACACCTTC
cdr3_aa: CASSRRQGAYGYTF

j_call: TRBJ1-1
v_call: TRBV5-1
cdr3_length: 15
d_call: TRBD1
clone_size: .
cdr3_nt: TGCGCCAGCAGCTCGGGACAGGGTGGGAGCACTGAAGCTTTCTTT
cdr3_aa: CASSSGQGGSTEAFF

j_call: TRBJ1-2
v_call: TRBV3-1/TRBV3-2
cdr3_length: 14
d_call: .
clone_size: .
cdr3_nt: TGTGCCAGCAGCCAAGACTCAGGGGTTCGGGGCTACACCTTC
cdr3_aa: CASSQDSGVRGYTF

j_call: TRBJ2-2
v_call: TRBV7-2
cdr3_length: 16
d_call: .
clone_size: .
cdr3_nt: TGTGCCAGCAGCGGAGGCCCCAGGGGAAACACCGGGGAGCTGTTTTTT
cdr3_aa: CASSGGPRGNTGELFF

j_call: TRBJ1-1
v_call: TRBV4-1
cdr3_length: 14
d_call: TRBD1
clone_size: .
cdr3_nt: TGCGCCAGCAGCCAAGATGACAGGGCCGCTGAAGCTTTCTTT
cdr3_aa: CASSQDDRAAEAFF

j_call: TRBJ1-6
v_call: TRBV19
cdr3_length: 16
d_call: .
clone_size: .
cdr3_nt: TGTGCCAGTAGTATCGGACAGCCCGCGAATAATTCACCCCTCCACTTT
cdr3_aa: CASSIGQPANNSPLHF

j_call: TRBJ2-3
v_call: TRBV3-1/TRBV3-2
cdr3_length: 15
d_call: TRBD1
clone_size: .
cdr3_nt: TGTGCCAGCAGCCAAGGGGACAGGGGAGCAGATACGCAGTATTTT
cdr3_aa: CASSQGDRGADTQYF

j_call: TRBJ1-1
v_call: TRBV29-1
cdr3_length: 17
d_call: TRBD1
clone_size: .
cdr3_nt: TGCAGCGTTGTAGGGGCCCGGGACAGGGCCATGAACACTGAAGCTTTCTTT
cdr3_aa: CSVVGARDRAMNTEAFF

j_call: TRBJ1-5
v_call: TRBV6-1
cdr3_length: 16
d_call: TRBD1
clone_size: .
cdr3_nt: TGTGCCAGCAGTGTCCGACAGGGGGTAAGCAATCAGCCCCAGCATTTT
cdr3_aa: CASSVRQGVSNQPQHF

j_call: TRBJ1-5
v_call: TRBV5-5
cdr3_length: 14
d_call: .
clone_size: few
cdr3_nt: TGTGCCAGCACCCTGGGGGGGACCGGTCAGCCCCAGCATTTT
cdr3_aa: CASTLGGTGQPQHF

j_call: TRBJ1-2
v_call: TRBV11-2
cdr3_length: 13
d_call: .
clone_size: .
cdr3_nt: TGTGCCAGCAGAGCTTTACAGGGCCATGGCTACACCTTC
cdr3_aa: CASRALQGHGYTF

j_call: TRBJ2-2
v_call: TRBV19
cdr3_length: 16
d_call: TRBD2
clone_size: .
cdr3_nt: TGTGCCAGTACTACTATAGCGGGGGAGGGCACCGGGGAGCTGTTTTTT
cdr3_aa: CASTTIAGEGTGELFF